These T cell receptor beta chains were read from a single sample in a study of T cells in Graves' hyperthyroidism and ophthalmopathy. TCRdb analysed the multiplex PCR reads with MiXCR anew, one entry per CDR3 protein. The profile covers roughly 570,000 distinct CDR3 sequences, with 15% to 18% appearing a single time and 6.5% to 8% taken by the ten largest. The sequenced sample consisted of blood. The receptors shown here come from a woman in her 30s with Graves' hyperthyroidism. The CDR3 runs from the conserved cysteine through the conserved F or W.

CASSPVGNEQFF	TRBJ2-1	TRBV7-9
CASSRRQGYRELFF	TRBJ2-2	TRBV7-2
CASSLSNSLTYEWQYF	TRBJ2-7	TRBV5-1
CASSLEGLGTYAGEQYF	TRBJ2-7	TRBV5-1
CASHNSGTRNTGELFF	TRBJ2-2	TRBV19
CASSLDRGGSSYNEQFF	TRBJ2-1	TRBV11-3
CASSLWPQTEAFF	TRBJ1-1	TRBV11-2
CASSFESDRSPYEQYF	TRBJ2-7	TRBV5-1
CASSWIRDTQYF	TRBJ2-3	TRBV28
CASSLSSSYTGELFF	TRBJ2-2	TRBV7-6
CASSSRASGITDTQYF	TRBJ2-3	TRBV27
CASSFGRPLRGSYEQYF	TRBJ2-7	TRBV27
CASSDNRDRLGNTIYF	TRBJ1-3	TRBV5-5
CASSPGMASYNEQFF	TRBJ2-1	TRBV27
CASSFSFAGRGYNEQFF	TRBJ2-1	TRBV13
CSANGPRRDEQFF	TRBJ2-1	TRBV20-1
CASSPSLVQYNEQFF	TRBJ2-1	TRBV7-9
CASSSGQGLEQYF	TRBJ2-7	TRBV10-1
CATGREFTDTQYF	TRBJ2-3	TRBV27
CSAIPGQYEPSYNEQFF	TRBJ2-1	TRBV20-1
CASSLVTLPSGSRTDTQYF	TRBJ2-3	TRBV7-2
CASSLGGRTAQNIQYF	TRBJ2-4	TRBV5-1
CSVPREGQGDGEQYF	TRBJ2-7	TRBV20-1
CASSYGPGNTIYF	TRBJ1-3	TRBV12-3/TRBV12-4
CASSILAGAWNEQFF	TRBJ2-1	TRBV5-1
CASSDVRNQPQHF	TRBJ1-5	TRBV2
CASSLWGATNEKLFF	TRBJ1-4	TRBV28
CAISEAREQPQHF	TRBJ1-5	TRBV10-3
CASSLGGGGDEQFF	TRBJ2-1	TRBV7-3
CASSLAKLSGADEQYF	TRBJ2-7	TRBV5-1
CASSLSTINTGELFF	TRBJ2-2	TRBV5-1
CASSLLTSGGTFGETQYF	TRBJ2-5	TRBV27
CASSDRGERNIQYF	TRBJ2-4	TRBV2
CASRPHGMLSSGNTIYF	TRBJ1-3	TRBV12-3/TRBV12-4
CASGILDVDTQYF	TRBJ2-3	TRBV27
CASSLRAGGIHNEQFF	TRBJ2-1	TRBV12-3/TRBV12-4
CASSPANEQYF	TRBJ2-7	TRBV7-2
CASSLSVTKNIQYF	TRBJ2-4	TRBV27
CASSLAFSGGNTEAFF	TRBJ1-1	TRBV12-3/TRBV12-4
CASREGGIGYEQYF	TRBJ2-7	TRBV5-1
CSARTDYYGYTF	TRBJ1-2	TRBV20-1
CASSPPDGINYGYTF	TRBJ1-2	TRBV18
CASSIVQGNYNEQFF	TRBJ2-1	TRBV19
CAILAGGQDTGELFF	TRBJ2-2	TRBV6-2/TRBV6-3
CSAPGGGSEKLFF	TRBJ1-4	TRBV20-1
CASSFSGRADTQYF	TRBJ2-3	TRBV7-8
CAWSVNRGVGNTEAFF	TRBJ1-1	TRBV30
CASSVDSGIGEKLFF	TRBJ1-4	TRBV9
CASSHGHEQYF	TRBJ2-7	TRBV4-1
CASSQAAWNEKLFF	TRBJ1-4	TRBV3-1
CASTLAGGAYNEQFF	TRBJ2-1	TRBV7-9
CASTPQGTGNTIYF	TRBJ1-3	TRBV7-6
CASSLLSRTSGKNYEQYF	TRBJ2-7	TRBV7-2
CASSVLADSTDTQYF	TRBJ2-3	TRBV18
CSAQMGIAVYNEQFF	TRBJ2-1	TRBV20-1